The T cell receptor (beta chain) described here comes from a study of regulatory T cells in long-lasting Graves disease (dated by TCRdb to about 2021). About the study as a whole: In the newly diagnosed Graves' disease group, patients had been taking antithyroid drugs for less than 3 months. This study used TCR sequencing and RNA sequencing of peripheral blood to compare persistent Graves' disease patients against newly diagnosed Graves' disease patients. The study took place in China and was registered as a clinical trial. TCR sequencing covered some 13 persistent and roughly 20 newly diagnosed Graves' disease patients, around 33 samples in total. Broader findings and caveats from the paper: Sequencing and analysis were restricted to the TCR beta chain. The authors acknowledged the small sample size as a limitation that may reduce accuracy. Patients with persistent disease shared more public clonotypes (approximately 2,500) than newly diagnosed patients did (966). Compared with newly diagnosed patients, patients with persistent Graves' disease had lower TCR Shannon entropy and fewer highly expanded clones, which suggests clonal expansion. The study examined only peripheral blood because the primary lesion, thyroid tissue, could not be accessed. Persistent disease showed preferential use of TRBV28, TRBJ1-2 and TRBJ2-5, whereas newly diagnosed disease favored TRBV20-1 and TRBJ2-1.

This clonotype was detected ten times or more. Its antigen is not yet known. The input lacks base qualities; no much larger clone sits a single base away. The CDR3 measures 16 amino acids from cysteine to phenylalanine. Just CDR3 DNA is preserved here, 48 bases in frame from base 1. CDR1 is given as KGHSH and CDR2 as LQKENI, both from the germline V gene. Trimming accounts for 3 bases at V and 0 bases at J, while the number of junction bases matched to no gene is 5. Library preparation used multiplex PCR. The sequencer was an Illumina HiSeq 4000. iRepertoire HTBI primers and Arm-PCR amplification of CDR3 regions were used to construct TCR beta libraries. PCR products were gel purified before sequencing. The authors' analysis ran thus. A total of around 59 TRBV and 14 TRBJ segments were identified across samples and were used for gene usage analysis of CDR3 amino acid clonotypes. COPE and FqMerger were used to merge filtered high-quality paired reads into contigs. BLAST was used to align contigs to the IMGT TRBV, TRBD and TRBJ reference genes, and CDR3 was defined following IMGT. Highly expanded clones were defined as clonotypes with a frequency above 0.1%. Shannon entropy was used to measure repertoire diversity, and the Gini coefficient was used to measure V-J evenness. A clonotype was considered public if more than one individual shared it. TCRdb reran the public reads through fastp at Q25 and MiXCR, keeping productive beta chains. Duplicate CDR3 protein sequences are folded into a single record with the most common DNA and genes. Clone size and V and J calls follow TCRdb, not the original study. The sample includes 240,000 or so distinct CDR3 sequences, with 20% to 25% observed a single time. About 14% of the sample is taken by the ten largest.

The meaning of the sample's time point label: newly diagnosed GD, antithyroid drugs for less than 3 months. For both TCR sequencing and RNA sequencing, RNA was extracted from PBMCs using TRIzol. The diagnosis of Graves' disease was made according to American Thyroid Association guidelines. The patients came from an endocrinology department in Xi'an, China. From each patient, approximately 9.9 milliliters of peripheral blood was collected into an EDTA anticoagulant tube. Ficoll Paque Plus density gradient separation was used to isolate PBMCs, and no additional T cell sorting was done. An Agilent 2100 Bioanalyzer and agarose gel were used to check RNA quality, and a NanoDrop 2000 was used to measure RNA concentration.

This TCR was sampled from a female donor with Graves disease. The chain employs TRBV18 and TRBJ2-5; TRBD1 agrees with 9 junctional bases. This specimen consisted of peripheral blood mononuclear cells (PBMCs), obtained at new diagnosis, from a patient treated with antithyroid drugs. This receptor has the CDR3 CASSPPGTGNQETQYF. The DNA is TGTGCCAGCTCACCCCCGGGGACAGGGAACCAAGAGACCCAGTACTTC.